This record looks at one T cell receptor beta chain sequence and its context. CDR1 SGHTA and CDR2 FQGNSA come from the germline V gene. Germline trimming cut 9 bases from V and 6 bases from J; bases unmatched to any gene: 4. The CDR3 consists of 14 residues. Sequenced by immunoSEQ multiplex PCR; TCRdb stores in-frame clones only, minus some. The top ten clones hold 10% to 15% of a sample with just under 60,000 clones, around 73% of them seen once. The data are from a study of blood T cell repertoires in COVID-19. Study information: Acute-phase and convalescent COVID-19 samples originated in the United States, Italy and Spain.

The sequencing sample was made of peripheral blood. The rearrangement links TRBV7-2 to TRBJ2-1, with 14 nucleotides matching TRBD2. This sequence was found in a man older than 75 with acute or convalescent COVID-19. CDR3: CASKGLAGVNEQFF. In nucleotides, the CDR3 is TGTGCCAGTAAGGGACTAGCGGGGGTCAATGAGCAGTTCTTC.